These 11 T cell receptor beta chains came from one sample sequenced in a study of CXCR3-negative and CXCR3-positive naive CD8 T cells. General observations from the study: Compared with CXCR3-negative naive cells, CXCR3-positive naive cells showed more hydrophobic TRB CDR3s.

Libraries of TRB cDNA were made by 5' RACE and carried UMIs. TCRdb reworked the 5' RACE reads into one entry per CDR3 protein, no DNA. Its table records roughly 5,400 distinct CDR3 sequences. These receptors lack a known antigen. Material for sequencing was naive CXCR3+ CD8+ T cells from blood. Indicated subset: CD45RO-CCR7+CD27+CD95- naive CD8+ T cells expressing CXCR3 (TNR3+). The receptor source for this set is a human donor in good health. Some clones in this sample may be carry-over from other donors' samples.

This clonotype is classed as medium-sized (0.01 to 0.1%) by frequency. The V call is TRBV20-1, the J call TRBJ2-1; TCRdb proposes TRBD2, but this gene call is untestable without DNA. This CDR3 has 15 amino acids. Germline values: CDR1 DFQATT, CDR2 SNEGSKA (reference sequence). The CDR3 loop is CSARPSGGAGNEQFF.

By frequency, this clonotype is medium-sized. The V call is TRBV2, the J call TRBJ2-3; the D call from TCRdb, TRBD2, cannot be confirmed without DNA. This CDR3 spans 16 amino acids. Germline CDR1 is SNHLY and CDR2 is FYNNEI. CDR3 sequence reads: CASKSGRATSTDTQYF.

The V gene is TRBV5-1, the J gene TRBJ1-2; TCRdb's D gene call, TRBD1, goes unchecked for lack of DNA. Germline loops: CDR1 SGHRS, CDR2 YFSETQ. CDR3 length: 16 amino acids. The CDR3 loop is CASSLGTGPSYYGYTF.

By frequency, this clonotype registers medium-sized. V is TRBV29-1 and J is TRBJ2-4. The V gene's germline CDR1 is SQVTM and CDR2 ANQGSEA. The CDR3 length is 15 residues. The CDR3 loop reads CSVEGHFLAKNIQYF.

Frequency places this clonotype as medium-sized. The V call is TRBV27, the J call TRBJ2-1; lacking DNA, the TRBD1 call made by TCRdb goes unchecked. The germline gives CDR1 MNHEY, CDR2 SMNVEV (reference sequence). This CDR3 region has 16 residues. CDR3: CASSSSPGQGYNEQFF.

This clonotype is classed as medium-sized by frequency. Here the CDR3 reads CASSLPGVEQETQYF. The chain combines TRBV7-9 with TRBJ2-5; TCRdb indicates TRBD1, and absent DNA this call remains unverified. The CDR3 is 15 residues long. CDR1 and CDR2 (germline): SEHNR, FQNEAQ (reference sequence).

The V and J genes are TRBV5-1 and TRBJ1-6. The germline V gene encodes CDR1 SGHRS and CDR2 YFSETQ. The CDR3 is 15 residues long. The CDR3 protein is CASSSAAGGNSPLHF. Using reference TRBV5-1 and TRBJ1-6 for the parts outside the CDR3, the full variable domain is KAGVTQTPRYLIKTRGQQVTLSCSPISGHRSVSWYQQTPGQGLQFLFEYFSETQRNKGNFPGRFSGRQFSNSRSEMNVSTLELGDSALYLCASSSAAGGNSPLHFGNGTRLTVT.

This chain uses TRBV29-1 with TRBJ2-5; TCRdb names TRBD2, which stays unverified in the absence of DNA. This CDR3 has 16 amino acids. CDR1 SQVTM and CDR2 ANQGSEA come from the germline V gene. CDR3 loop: CSVRPNSPEDPETQYF.

CDR3 region: CASSLDTGELFF. V gene TRBV5-1 combines with J gene TRBJ2-2. The CDR3 is 12 residues long. Germline V gene sequence: CDR1 SGHRS, CDR2 YFSETQ.

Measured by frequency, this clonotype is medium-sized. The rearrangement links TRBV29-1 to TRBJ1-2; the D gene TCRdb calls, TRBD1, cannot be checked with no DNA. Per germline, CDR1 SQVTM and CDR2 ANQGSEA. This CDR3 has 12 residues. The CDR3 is CSTPTGPYGYTF.

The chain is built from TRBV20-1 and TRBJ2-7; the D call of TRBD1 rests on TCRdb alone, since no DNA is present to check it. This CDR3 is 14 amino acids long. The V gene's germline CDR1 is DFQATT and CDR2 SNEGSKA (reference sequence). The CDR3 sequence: CSAQEQGISYEQYF.